These T cell receptor beta chains were read from a single sample in a study of T-cell reconstitution after alpha-beta-depleted transplantation in children. TCRdb passed the PCR reads through MiXCR, listing each CDR3 protein once. The sample lists about 540,000 distinct CDR3 sequences, about 18% occurring once. Sequencing was performed on PBMCs from the stem cell graft donor, taken from the stem cell graft. These receptor sequences come from a human donor who donated a stem cell graft to a child with acute lymphoblastic leukemia. Both conserved end residues are trimmed from each CDR3.

v_call: TRBV15; j_call: TRBJ1-5; cdr3_aa: ATSLDPSGNQPQH
v_call: TRBV5-1; j_call: TRBJ1-2; cdr3_aa: ASSLDGGYT
v_call: TRBV12-3/TRBV12-4; j_call: TRBJ2-2; cdr3_aa: ASSLGVRGTGELF
v_call: TRBV12-3/TRBV12-4; j_call: TRBJ2-6; cdr3_aa: ASVTGQAYSGANVLT
v_call: TRBV15; j_call: TRBJ2-7; cdr3_aa: ATSRPGQGSYEQY
v_call: TRBV20-1; j_call: TRBJ2-7; cdr3_aa: SASQGLEQY
v_call: TRBV7-3; j_call: TRBJ2-3; cdr3_aa: ASSLMAGALSGDTQY
v_call: TRBV7-9; j_call: TRBJ2-7; cdr3_aa: ASSSTAYEQY
v_call: TRBV3-1; j_call: TRBJ1-1; cdr3_aa: ASSPQDREITEAF
v_call: TRBV27; j_call: TRBJ1-1; cdr3_aa: ASSLDSPTEAF
v_call: TRBV5-1; j_call: TRBJ2-7; cdr3_aa: ASSLVPGLAGEGYEQY
v_call: TRBV12-3/TRBV12-4; j_call: TRBJ1-6; cdr3_aa: ASSLLPQRGILSSYNSPLH
v_call: TRBV20-1; j_call: TRBJ2-5; cdr3_aa: SAPRRGREETQY
v_call: TRBV3-1; j_call: TRBJ1-1; cdr3_aa: ASSLYTGAMNTEAF
v_call: TRBV29-1; j_call: TRBJ2-1; cdr3_aa: SVEEGFNEQF
v_call: TRBV7-9; j_call: TRBJ1-3; cdr3_aa: ASSRGGNTIY
v_call: TRBV6-1; j_call: TRBJ2-4; cdr3_aa: ASRGLAGGTIAKNIQY
v_call: TRBV12-3/TRBV12-4; j_call: TRBJ2-1; cdr3_aa: ASSLARGGLSYNEQF
v_call: TRBV20-1; j_call: TRBJ2-5; cdr3_aa: SARDRQLLPQETQY
v_call: TRBV5-1; j_call: TRBJ2-7; cdr3_aa: ASSPGTGQGYEQY
v_call: TRBV7-8; j_call: TRBJ2-3; cdr3_aa: ASRRDALTDTQY
v_call: TRBV20-1; j_call: TRBJ2-5; cdr3_aa: SAIRRQQEAQY
v_call: TRBV25-1; j_call: TRBJ1-1; cdr3_aa: ASSESYEWLNTEAF
v_call: TRBV19; j_call: TRBJ1-5; cdr3_aa: ASTLTGGMSQPQH
v_call: TRBV29-1; j_call: TRBJ2-1; cdr3_aa: SVNVQNEQF
v_call: TRBV25-1; j_call: TRBJ2-7; cdr3_aa: ASSGGPRSSYEQY
v_call: TRBV20-1; j_call: TRBJ1-1; cdr3_aa: SARALEGAHTEAF
v_call: TRBV5-1; j_call: TRBJ1-2; cdr3_aa: ASSWGRGISDYGYT
v_call: TRBV29-1; j_call: TRBJ2-2; cdr3_aa: AGASGWNTGELF
v_call: TRBV5-5; j_call: TRBJ2-1; cdr3_aa: ASSLFSETAGQF
v_call: TRBV7-6; j_call: TRBJ2-7; cdr3_aa: ASRGLAGEDYEQY
v_call: TRBV4-1; j_call: TRBJ1-3; cdr3_aa: ASSQDTGQPGNTIY
v_call: TRBV10-3; j_call: TRBJ2-1; cdr3_aa: AIKQRTSGNEQF
v_call: TRBV3-1; j_call: TRBJ2-7; cdr3_aa: ASSQLPRGQGSREQY
v_call: TRBV12-3/TRBV12-4; j_call: TRBJ2-3; cdr3_aa: ASSATGWFPSTDTQY
v_call: TRBV6-2/TRBV6-3; j_call: TRBJ2-1; cdr3_aa: ASTWTRRSYNEQF
v_call: TRBV2; j_call: TRBJ2-7; cdr3_aa: ASSAVGSGSYEQY
v_call: TRBV9; j_call: TRBJ1-2; cdr3_aa: ASSVDNAGYT
v_call: TRBV7-9; j_call: TRBJ2-7; cdr3_aa: ASSLPTQQGSDHEQY
v_call: TRBV5-1; j_call: TRBJ1-1; cdr3_aa: ASSFWGSTEAF
v_call: TRBV6-1; j_call: TRBJ2-7; cdr3_aa: ASSEAGTGKWEQY
v_call: TRBV7-9; j_call: TRBJ2-1; cdr3_aa: ASSSGLAGGRQF
v_call: TRBV7-8; j_call: TRBJ2-3; cdr3_aa: ASSSLTGGRTDTQY
v_call: TRBV5-1; j_call: TRBJ1-2; cdr3_aa: ASSLMRTDHGYT
v_call: TRBV7-9; j_call: TRBJ1-1; cdr3_aa: ASSLVPAGEAF